This T cell receptor beta chain derives from a study of Ad26.COV2.S vaccination and SARS-CoV-2 variants. V gave up 0 bases and J gave up 8 bases, with 22 bases separating them. The germline V gene encodes CDR1 GTSNPN and CDR2 SVGIG (reference sequence). The CDR3 spans 16 residues. Broader study findings: Total T cell responses may have been underestimated by the TCR breadth and depth analyses. Relative to placebo recipients, vaccine recipients exhibited elevated spike-specific TCR breadth.

Turning to this clone: Its cognate antigen is unknown.

Treatment denoted: about 20 received Ad26.COV2.S at low or high dose, single or two shots; about 5 received placebo; per-sample allocation not given. Day 63 following the first vaccine or placebo injection was when the samples were taken. This Boston cohort included adults aged 18-55 years. Method: immunoSEQ multiplex PCR; TCRdb's copy keeps in-frame clones and lacks some. The sample includes under 500,000 clones, approximately 90% of them seen just once. This specimen was peripheral blood, taken in a trial of Ad26.COV2.S vaccine versus placebo. V and J are TRBV30 and TRBJ1-2, with a weak D call TRBD1 (6 bases). This clonotype was obtained from a person aged 18-65 years who received the Ad26.COV2.S COVID-19 vaccine or a placebo. CDR3 residues: CAWSVSETAGVRGYTF. CDR3 DNA: TGTGCCTGGAGTGTGTCCGAGACGGCAGGGGTAAGGGGCTACACCTTC.